This entry lists 16 T cell receptor beta chains sequenced from one sample in a study of long-term antiretroviral therapy in people with HIV. The assay used was immunoSEQ (version v3.0), run at survey level. Produced via immunoSEQ multiplex PCR; TCRdb's table is partial and in-frame only. The table has more than 15,000 clones, about 80% seen once. Here the sequenced sample was unsorted PBMCs, taken 1.5 years before starting antiretroviral therapy. Receptors originate from a woman in her forties or fifties with HIV.

J is TRBJ2-2 and V is TRBV14; 8 bases fit TRBD1. The CDR3 sequence is 16 residues long. The germline CDR1 and CDR2 sequences are SGHDN and FVKESK. Losses at the gene ends were 1 base for V and 1 base for J; bases not matched to a gene: 2. CDR3 nucleotides: TGTGCCAGCAGCCAAGGGGGGACAGGGAACACCGGGGAGCTGTTTTTT. This encodes CASSQGGTGNTGELFF.

V usage is TRBV11-2 and J usage is TRBJ1-1, with 7 bases identical to TRBD1. The germline gives CDR1 SGHAT, CDR2 FQNNGV. The CDR3 is 15 residues long. J gave up 3 bases and V 1 base, and 5 bases lay outside the gene matches. The CDR3, as DNA: TGTGCCAGCAGCTTAGCCCTTGGACAGGACACTGAAGCTTTCTTT. Translation: CASSLALGQDTEAFF.

The rearrangement uses TRBV9 and TRBJ2-1; D unclear. CDR1 and CDR2 from the germline V gene are SGDLS and YYNGEE. The CDR3 loop spans 15 amino acids. The ends were cut back, 0 bases at V and 9 bases at J, with 16 bases in the middle. CDR3 amino acids: CASSVVSTLYSEQFF. DNA of the CDR3: TGTGCCAGCAGCGTAGTATCTACGTTGTACTCTGAGCAGTTCTTC.

This clone is medium-sized in the sample. The genes are TRBV29-1 and TRBJ2-7; 9 bases agree with TRBD2. CDR1 is SQVTM, CDR2 ANQGSEA, per germline. The CDR3 sequence is 15 residues long. V gave up 6 bases and J gave up 2 bases; unmatched junction bases: 11. CDR3 sequence (DNA): TGCAGCGTGGTTCGTAGCGGGGGCTCTCCCTACGAGCAGTACTTC. Residues: CSVVRSGGSPYEQYF.

This clone was observed a single time. The chain links TRBV7-8 to TRBJ1-2; D not resolved. Germline V gene data show CDR1 as SGHVS and CDR2 as FQNEAQ. CDR3 length: 20 amino acids. The germline V and J ends were trimmed by 1 base and 8 bases, with 32 bases remaining between them. The CDR3 loop is CASSLELQRFKALPFGGYTF. Here the CDR3 DNA reads TGTGCCAGCAGCTTAGAACTCCAGCGATTTAAGGCCCTTCCATTCGGGGGCTACACCTTC. Variable domain in full (rest from reference TRBV7-8 and TRBJ1-2): GAGVSQSPRYKVAKRGQDVALRCDPISGHVSLFWYQQALGQGPEFLTYFQNEAQLDKSGLPSDRFFAERPEGSVSTLKIQRTQQEDSAVYLCASSLELQRFKALPFGGYTFGSGTRLTVV.

This clone came up a few times. This chain uses TRBV14 with TRBJ1-1, with D tentatively TRBD1 (5 bases). Trimming removed 4 bases at V and 0 bases at J, with 9 bases between. Germline CDR1 and CDR2: SGHDN and FVKESK. The CDR3 contains 14 residues. CDR3 loop: CASSLRAMNTEAFF. CDR3 sequence (DNA): TGTGCCAGCAGCCTCAGGGCGATGAACACTGAAGCTTTCTTT. The variable domain in full, completed from reference TRBV14 and TRBJ1-1, reads EAGVTQFPSHSVIEKGQTVTLRCDPISGHDNLYWYRRVMGKEIKFLLHFVKESKQDESGMPNNRFLAERTGGTYSTLKVQPAELEDSGVYFCASSLRAMNTEAFFGQGTRLTVV.

The chain employs TRBV27 and TRBJ2-3; D is undetermined. Germline V CDR1 and CDR2: MNHEY, SMNVEV (reference sequence). The CDR3 loop spans 16 amino acids. V was cut by 6 bases and J by 2 bases, with 18 bases left in between. CDR3 protein: CASSSRTALATDTQYF. The CDR3, as DNA: TGTGCCAGCAGCTCTCGGACCGCCTTAGCCACAGATACGCAGTATTTT.

Only a few counts were recorded for this clone. The chain employs TRBV12-5 and TRBJ2-2; D is uncertain. CDR1 and CDR2 (germline): LGHNT, FRNRAP. This CDR3 has 15 amino acids. V lost 2 bases to trimming and J lost 5 bases, with 12 bases between them. This CDR3 is CASGLYLWATGELFF. For the CDR3, the DNA is TGTGCTAGTGGTTTGTACCTCTGGGCTACCGGGGAGCTGTTTTTT.

V gene TRBV2 combines with J gene TRBJ1-1; D ambiguous. The CDR3 contains 13 residues. Between the trimmed V and J ends, which lost 0 bases and 7 bases, there was a span of 9 bases. Germline V CDR1 and CDR2: SNHLY, FYNNEI. CDR3 sequence: CASSEAWGYEAFF. Here the CDR3 DNA reads TGTGCCAGCAGTGAAGCGTGGGGATATGAAGCTTTCTTT. Full variable domain (rest looked up from reference TRBV2 and TRBJ1-1): EPEVTQTPSHQVTQMGQEVILRCVPISNHLYFYWYRQILGQKVEFLVSFYNNEISEKSEIFDDQFSVERPDGSNFTLKIRSTKLEDSAMYFCASSEAWGYEAFFGQGTRLTVV.

This clone was seen a few times. This chain uses TRBV2 with TRBJ1-2, with D uncertain. CDR3 size: 13 residues. V was shortened by 3 bases and J by 1 base, with 6 bases between the two germline ends. The V gene's germline CDR1 is SNHLY and CDR2 FYNNEI. Here the CDR3 reads CASSDRNNYGYTF. In nucleotides, the CDR3 is TGTGCCAGCAGTGACAGGAATAACTATGGCTACACCTTC.

This chain uses TRBV29-1 with TRBJ1-2; TRBD1 matches at 7 bases. Per germline, CDR1 SQVTM and CDR2 ANQGSEA. This CDR3 contains 12 residues. The junction had 7 bases not matched to a gene; V was cut back by 8 bases and J by 4 bases. The CDR3 here is CSTMTGRYGYTF. The CDR3 coding sequence is TGCAGCACGATGACAGGGCGCTATGGCTACACCTTC.

J is TRBJ1-3 and V is TRBV7-8, with D perhaps matching TRBD1 (5 bases). V lost 5 bases to trimming and J lost 2 bases, with 19 bases between them. Germline lookup yields CDR1 SGHVS and CDR2 FQNEAQ. CDR3 size: 17 residues. This chain's CDR3 is CASSPVSAGRTGNTIYF. The CDR3 DNA follows: TGTGCCAGCAGCCCCGTGAGCGCAGGGAGGACTGGAAACACCATATATTTT.

The chain carries TRBV5-1 and TRBJ2-1; unclear D gene. CDR3 length equals 15 residues. CDR1 and CDR2 (germline): SGHRS, YFSETQ. Deletions cut 2 bases from V and 9 bases from J, with 18 bases between. CDR3 loop: CASSFRMGAIGEQFF. For the CDR3, the DNA is TGCGCCAGCAGCTTTCGGATGGGTGCGATTGGTGAGCAGTTCTTC.

This clone showed up just once. The V call is TRBV30, the J call TRBJ2-3; D not certain. Per the germline V gene, CDR1 is GTSNPN and CDR2 is SVGIG (reference sequence). The V end was cut by 8 bases, the J end by 0 bases, with 6 bases between. The CDR3 runs to 11 residues. CDR3 nucleotide sequence: TGTGCCAGATCTAGCACAGATACGCAGTATTTT. It codes for CARSSTDTQYF.

This chain uses TRBV5-1 with TRBJ1-1, with a possible D match to TRBD1 (6 bases). With 4 bases removed from V and 7 bases from J, the gap between germline ends came to 17 bases. The CDR3 loop spans 14 amino acids. From germline, CDR1 is SGHRS and CDR2 YFSETQ. DNA for the CDR3: TGCGCCAGCAGCCCCCAGGGGTTTGATGGTGAAGCTTTCTTT. Its protein is CASSPQGFDGEAFF.

This clone occurred once. The chain has TRBV9 and TRBJ2-5; 13 nucleotides agree with TRBD2. J lost 2 bases, V lost 0 bases, and 4 bases had no gene match. CDR1 is SGDLS, CDR2 YYNGEE, per germline. The CDR3 runs 17 residues. The chain's CDR3 is CASSVDLLAGGQETQYF. CDR3 in DNA: TGTGCCAGCAGCGTAGATTTACTAGCGGGGGGGCAAGAGACCCAGTACTTC. Variable domain in full (rest from reference TRBV9 and TRBJ2-5): DSGVTQTPKHLITATGQRVTLRCSPRSGDLSVYWYQQSLDQGLQFLIQYYNGEERAKGNILERFSAQQFPDLHSELNLSSLELGDSALYFCASSVDLLAGGQETQYFGPGTRLLVL.